Detailed here is one T cell receptor (beta chain). This sample is drawn from a study of control samples from healthy donors and cancer patients. Only in-frame clones appear in the TCRdb table, and some are missing; sequencing was by immunoSEQ multiplex PCR. The sample has more than 85,000 clones, approximately 87% seen once. The receptor comes from a woman between 55 and 75 years old with lung cancer. The sequencing input was PBMCs.

CDR3 residues: CASSPGTGWGYGYTF. CDR3 nucleotide sequence: TGTGCCAGCAGCCCAGGGACAGGGTGGGGGTATGGCTACACCTTC. V and J are TRBV5-6 and TRBJ1-2; the match to TRBD1 covers 9 bases. Germline V gene sequence: CDR1 SGHDT, CDR2 YYEEEE. The V segment lost 4 bases and the J segment 5 bases; nucleotides outside the gene matches: 9. This CDR3 has 15 amino acids.